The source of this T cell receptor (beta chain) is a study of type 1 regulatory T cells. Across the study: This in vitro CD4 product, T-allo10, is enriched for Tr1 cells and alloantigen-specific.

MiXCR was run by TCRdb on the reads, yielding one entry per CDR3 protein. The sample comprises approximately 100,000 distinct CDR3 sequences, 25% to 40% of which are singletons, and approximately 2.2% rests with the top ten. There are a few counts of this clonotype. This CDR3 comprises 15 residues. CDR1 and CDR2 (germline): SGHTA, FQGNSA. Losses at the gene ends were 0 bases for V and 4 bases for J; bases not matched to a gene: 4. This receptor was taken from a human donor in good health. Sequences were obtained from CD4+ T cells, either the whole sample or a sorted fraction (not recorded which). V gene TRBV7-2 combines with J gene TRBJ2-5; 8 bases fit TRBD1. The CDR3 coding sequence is TGTGCCAGCAGCTTAGCCAGGGGGCGTGGAGAGACCCAGTACTTC. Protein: CASSLARGRGETQYF.